The 11 T cell receptor beta chains presented below share a single source sample, sequenced in a study of technical replicates of blood from a handful of donors. Here immunoSEQ multiplex PCR was the method, and the copy in TCRdb shows in-frame clones only, minus some. Of about 75,000 clones listed, roughly 89% are singletons. The sequenced material came from T cells isolated from PBMCs. These receptors all stem from a human donor in good health. Some clones in this sample may be carry-over from other donors' samples.

V usage is TRBV6-4 and J usage is TRBJ1-2; D is perhaps TRBD1 (5 bases). The V end was cut by 2 bases, the J end by 8 bases, with 6 bases between. The CDR3 loop spans 11 amino acids. Germline lookup yields CDR1 MRHNA and CDR2 SNTAGT. CDR3 in amino acids: CASSDQGGYTF. The DNA for the CDR3 is TGTGCCAGCAGTGACCAGGGAGGCTACACCTTC.

This chain uses TRBV6-1 with TRBJ1-3; D remains ambiguous. The germline V gene encodes CDR1 MNHNS and CDR2 SASEGT. Trimming cost V 5 bases and J 0 bases, with 11 bases left between them. The CDR3 is made up of 15 amino acids. The CDR3 region is CASSKGPSSGNTIYF. The CDR3, as DNA: TGTGCCAGCAGTAAAGGGCCAAGCTCTGGAAACACCATATATTTT.

This clone was counted once. The V and J genes are TRBV7-6 and TRBJ1-3; D is perhaps TRBD1 (6 bases). The CDR3 has 15 amino acids. Trimming took 1 base from V and 8 from J, leaving 15 bases between them. Germline CDR1 and CDR2: SGHVS and FNYEAQ. Here the CDR3 reads CASSLEATGADTIYF. The CDR3 DNA sequence: TGTGCCAGCAGCTTAGAAGCGACAGGCGCGGACACCATATATTTT.

The chain uses TRBV5-1 and TRBJ2-7, with TRBD2 identical over 7 bases. Germline loops: CDR1 SGHRS, CDR2 YFSETQ. This CDR3 comprises 12 residues. V was clipped by 5 bases and J by 2 bases; unmatched bases: 1. CDR3 region: CASRAGTYEQYF. The DNA for the CDR3 is TGCGCCAGCAGAGCGGGAACCTACGAGCAGTACTTC.

J is TRBJ2-7 and V is TRBV7-9; D may be TRBD2 (6 bases). From germline, CDR1 is SEHNR and CDR2 FQNEAQ (reference sequence). The V end was cut by 5 bases, the J end by 0 bases, with 14 bases between. The CDR3 is made up of 15 amino acids. CDR3 in amino acids: CASSRRDLSSYEQYF. CDR3 nucleotide sequence: TGTGCCAGCAGCCGGAGGGACCTTAGCTCCTACGAGCAGTACTTC.

This chain links TRBV6-1 with TRBJ1-2; D unclear. Between the trimmed V and J ends, which lost 2 bases and 6 bases, there was a span of 13 bases. Germline assignment: CDR1 MNHNS and CDR2 SASEGT. The CDR3 sequence is 14 residues long. The CDR3 nucleotides read TGTGCCAGCAGTGAAACCGGTAGGGAGGATGGCTACACCTTC. As protein: CASSETGREDGYTF.

The chain has TRBV27 and TRBJ2-1; 11 bases match TRBD2. The CDR3 spans 20 residues. Germline V gene data show CDR1 as MNHEY and CDR2 as SMNVEV (reference sequence). V shed 6 bases and J 5 bases; nucleotides not matched to a gene: 21. CDR3 sequence: CASSQWSGSLAGGPHNEQFF. In DNA form, the CDR3 reads TGTGCCAGCAGCCAATGGTCGGGGTCGTTAGCGGGGGGGCCACACAATGAGCAGTTCTTC.

V usage is TRBV5-1 and J usage is TRBJ2-1, with 9 bases that match TRBD1. CDR3 length: 13 residues. With 5 bases clipped from V and 9 bases from J, the junction kept 6 bases outside the gene matches. The germline V gene has CDR1 SGHRS and CDR2 YFSETQ. The CDR3 here is CASSLQGAGEQFF. CDR3 nucleotide sequence: TGCGCCAGCAGTTTACAGGGGGCTGGTGAGCAGTTCTTC.

V is TRBV25-1 and J is TRBJ2-2; D perhaps matches TRBD1 (6 bases). Germline CDR1 is MGHDK and CDR2 is SYGVNS. Trimming took 3 bases from V and 5 from J, leaving 16 bases between them. The CDR3 is 16 amino acids. CDR3 residues: CASSDPGRGVTGELFF. The CDR3 DNA is TGTGCCAGCAGTGATCCTGGCAGGGGAGTTACCGGGGAGCTGTTTTTT. The complete variable domain, with remaining parts taken from reference TRBV25-1 and TRBJ2-2, reads EADIYQTPRYLVIGTGKKITLECSQTMGHDKMYWYQQDPGMELHLIHYSYGVNSTEKGDLSSESTVSRIRTEHFPLTLESARPSHTSQYLCASSDPGRGVTGELFFGEGSRLTVL.

The chain carries TRBV6-5 and TRBJ1-4; 7 bases match TRBD1. The germline V gene encodes CDR1 MNHEY and CDR2 SVGAGI. J lost 8 bases, V lost 5 bases, and 11 bases had no gene match. CDR3 length: 15 residues. The CDR3 region is CASSIQTGVGEKLFF. The CDR3 DNA sequence: TGTGCCAGCAGTATACAAACAGGGGTGGGAGAAAAACTGTTTTTT.

The chain is built from TRBV28 and TRBJ2-3; a possible D gene is TRBD2 (7 bases). The CDR3 totals 13 residues. V was trimmed by 8 bases and J by 2 bases, leaving 11 bases between them. Germline V lookup: CDR1 MDHEN, CDR2 SYDVKM. CDR3: CASGGGPTDTQYF. As DNA, the CDR3 is TGTGCCAGCGGGGGGGGGCCCACAGATACGCAGTATTTT.